A single sample is the source of the 12 T cell receptor beta chains below, sequenced in a study of blood T cell repertoires in COVID-19. Here immunoSEQ multiplex PCR was the method, and the copy in TCRdb shows in-frame clones only, minus some. The repertoire holds some 490,000 clones, with roughly nine tenths as singletons. Sequencing was done on a sample of PBMCs or T cells enriched from blood (not recorded which). These receptors all stem from a woman aged 55 to 70 who had recovered from COVID-19.

This clone came up a few times. V gene TRBV27 combines with J gene TRBJ1-1; D is perhaps TRBD1 (5 bases). Germline V CDR1 and CDR2: MNHEY, SMNVEV (reference sequence). The germline V and J ends were trimmed by 2 bases and 1 base, with 11 bases remaining between them. CDR3 length equals 15 residues. This CDR3 reads CASSLKGDSNTEAFF. CDR3 coding DNA: TGTGCCAGCAGTTTAAAAGGGGACTCGAACACTGAAGCTTTCTTT.

This chain joins TRBV3-1 (or the pseudogene TRBV3-2) and TRBJ1-5; D is unclear. V was shortened by 4 bases and J by 7 bases, with 14 bases between the two germline ends. In germline, CDR1 is LGHDT, CDR2 YNNKEL (reference sequence). The length of the CDR3 is 14 residues. As DNA, the CDR3 is TGTGCCAGCAGCCTGGCGGGCCCGGCGCAGCCCCAGCATTTT. Translating gives CASSLAGPAQPQHF.

The chain has TRBV15 and TRBJ2-2, with 8 bases aligning to TRBD1. Trimming at V came to 5 bases and at J to 4 bases, leaving 12 bases not matched to a gene. CDR1 and CDR2 (germline): LNHNV, YYDKDF (reference sequence). The CDR3 consists of 17 residues. The CDR3 nucleotides are TGTGCCACCAGCGGAACCGGGACAGGCTTTGTCACCGGGGAGCTGTTTTTT. It codes for CATSGTGTGFVTGELFF.

The rearrangement links TRBV2 to TRBJ1-1; 7 bases match TRBD1. V was clipped by 6 bases and J by 1 base; unmatched bases: 8. Germline-derived CDR1 and CDR2 are SNHLY and FYNNEI. The CDR3 runs 15 residues. The DNA of the CDR3 is TGTGCCAGCAGGGGACAGAGTTGGGGGAACACTGAAGCTTTCTTT. This sequence encodes CASRGQSWGNTEAFF. Looking up the rest from reference TRBV2 and TRBJ1-1 gives the full variable domain: EPEVTQTPSHQVTQMGQEVILRCVPISNHLYFYWYRQILGQKVEFLVSFYNNEISEKSEIFDDQFSVERPDGSNFTLKIRSTKLEDSAMYFCASRGQSWGNTEAFFGQGTRLTVV.

The rearrangement links TRBV5-1 to TRBJ1-6; D unclear. With 4 bases removed from V and 4 bases from J, the gap between germline ends came to 6 bases. CDR1 is SGHRS and CDR2 is YFSETQ in the germline V gene. This CDR3 contains 13 residues. CDR3 nucleotides: TGCGCCAGCAGCGAACGGTATAATTCACCCCTCCACTTT. This translates into CASSERYNSPLHF. Combining the CDR3 with reference TRBV5-1 and TRBJ1-6 gives the whole variable domain KAGVTQTPRYLIKTRGQQVTLSCSPISGHRSVSWYQQTPGQGLQFLFEYFSETQRNKGNFPGRFSGRQFSNSRSEMNVSTLELGDSALYLCASSERYNSPLHFGNGTRLTVT.

This chain links TRBV29-1 with TRBJ2-3; TRBD2 matches at 10 bases. Germline CDR1 is SQVTM and CDR2 is ANQGSEA. The CDR3 runs to 15 residues. The V segment lost 5 bases and the J segment 2 bases; nucleotides outside the gene matches: 7. The CDR3, as DNA: TGCAGCGTTTCACTAGCGGGGACCACCACAGATACGCAGTATTTT. Translation gives CSVSLAGTTTDTQYF.

The chain carries TRBV11-2 and TRBJ2-7; D is possibly TRBD1 (6 bases). Per the germline V gene, CDR1 is SGHAT and CDR2 is FQNNGV. With 6 bases removed from V and 5 bases from J, the gap between germline ends came to 14 bases. The CDR3 has 13 amino acids. The CDR3, as DNA: TGTGCCAGCAGGTACACAGGGAATGACGAGCAGTACTTC. Translated: CASRYTGNDEQYF.

As DNA, the CDR3 is TGTGCCAGCATGCCCGGGGGTACTGAAGCTTTCTTT. It encodes CASMPGGTEAFF. The V call is TRBV6-5, the J call TRBJ1-1, with a tentative D call TRBD1 (5 bases). V shed 7 bases and J shed 5 bases, with 11 bases lying between them. The CDR3 sequence is 12 residues long. Germline CDR1 reads MNHEY; CDR2 reads SVGAGI.

V and J are TRBV30 and TRBJ1-2, with 9 bases identical to TRBD1. J was trimmed by 6 bases and V by 3 bases; bases with no gene match: 8. The germline CDR1 and CDR2 sequences are GTSNPN and SVGIG (reference sequence). This CDR3 is built from 14 residues. The CDR3 loop reads CAWRARDREDGYTF. CDR3 coding DNA: TGTGCCTGGAGAGCCCGGGACAGGGAGGATGGCTACACCTTC. Full variable domain (outside the CDR3, taken from reference TRBV30 and TRBJ1-2): SQTIHQWPATLVQPVGSPLSLECTVEGTSNPNLYWYRQAAGRGLQLLFYSVGIGQISSEVPQNLSASRPQDRQFILSSKKLLLSDSGFYLCAWRARDREDGYTFGSGTRLTVV.

On this clone: Different DNA sequences within this sample yield the same CDR3. The chain recombines TRBV3-1 (or the pseudogene TRBV3-2) with TRBJ1-1, with D unclear. V was pared by 1 base and J by 5 bases, with 8 bases between. The CDR3 consists of 13 residues. Germline V gene data show CDR1 as LGHDT and CDR2 as YNNKEL (reference sequence). The CDR3 DNA reads as TGTGCCAGCAGCCAAGCCGAGGGTACTGAAGCTTTCTTT. It yields the protein CASSQAEGTEAFF.

The V call is TRBV7-9, the J call TRBJ2-7, with D unresolved. CDR3 size: 13 residues. Trimming shortened V by 8 bases and J by 1 base, and 12 bases separated the two germline ends. The germline V gene encodes CDR1 SEHNR and CDR2 FQNEAQ (reference sequence). The CDR3 region has the DNA TGTGCCAGCGGCGCGCAGACATCCTACGAGCAGTACTTC. This translates into CASGAQTSYEQYF. Drawing the rest from reference TRBV7-9 and TRBJ2-7, the complete variable domain is DTGVSQNPRHKITKRGQNVTFRCDPISEHNRLYWYRQTLGQGPEFLTYFQNEAQLEKSRLLSDRFSAERPKGSFSTLEIQRTEQGDSAMYLCASGAQTSYEQYFGPGTRLTVT.

The chain recombines TRBV6-5 with TRBJ2-1; D gene uncertain. There are 15 residues in the CDR3. Trimming removed 6 bases at V and 6 bases at J, with 18 bases between. From germline, CDR1 is MNHEY and CDR2 SVGAGI. CDR3 nucleotide sequence: TGTGCCAGCAGCCGAGAGGCCCCCGGCGCCAATGAGCAGTTCTTC. Translating gives CASSREAPGANEQFF.